The 16 T cell receptor beta chains listed next were all sequenced from one sample in a study of blood T cell repertoires in COVID-19. Some clones are missing from TCRdb's copy, which holds only in-frame ones; the method was immunoSEQ multiplex PCR. The data show approximately 150,000 clones, with around 90% seen just once and around 5% held by the top ten. Sequencing input: peripheral blood. These receptors all come from a human donor in a cohort sampled during active COVID-19.

The chain employs TRBV4-1 and TRBJ1-5; D unclear. The germline V gene has CDR1 MGHRA and CDR2 YSYEKL. Trimming took off 1 base at V and 7 bases at J, with 17 bases between the two ends. The CDR3 has 16 residues. The CDR3 spells CASSQVGGGLKQPQHF. The CDR3 DNA reads as TGCGCCAGCAGCCAAGTTGGCGGAGGGCTAAAGCAGCCCCAGCATTTT.

V is TRBV9 and J is TRBJ1-2; the D is unclear. V was trimmed by 4 bases and J by 2 bases, leaving 12 bases between them. The CDR3 spans 14 residues. Germline V gene lookup returns CDR1 SGDLS and CDR2 YYNGEE. The CDR3 reads CASSPLAQNYGYTF. The CDR3 nucleotides are TGTGCCAGCAGCCCGCTCGCACAAAACTATGGCTACACCTTC.

V usage is TRBV5-4 and J usage is TRBJ2-3; 12 nucleotides agree with TRBD2. Germline V gene lookup returns CDR1 SGHNT and CDR2 YYREEE (reference sequence). V dropped 4 bases and J dropped 0; count of bases not matched to a gene: 12. CDR3 size: 19 residues. CDR3 in amino acids: CASSPGLAGVRTSTDTQYF. CDR3 in DNA: TGTGCCAGCAGCCCGGGACTAGCGGGTGTTCGCACTAGCACAGATACGCAGTATTTT. Based on the CDR3 plus reference TRBV5-4 and TRBJ2-3, the full variable domain is ETGVTQSPTHLIKTRGQQVTLRCSSQSGHNTVSWYQQALGQGPQFIFQYYREEENGRGNFPPRFSGLQFPNYSSELNVNALELDDSALYLCASSPGLAGVRTSTDTQYFGPGTRLTVL.

The rearrangement links TRBV3-1 (or the pseudogene TRBV3-2) to TRBJ2-7; D unclear. Trimming shortened V by 1 base and J by 5 bases, and 21 bases separated the two germline ends. CDR1 LGHDT and CDR2 YNNKEL come from the germline V gene (reference sequence). There are 17 residues in the CDR3. Here the CDR3 DNA reads TGTGCCAGCAGCCAAGCCCTACGGGTGATGCGCCTCCACGAGCAGTACTTC. Protein product: CASSQALRVMRLHEQYF.

V usage is TRBV4-1 and J usage is TRBJ2-7; D possibly corresponds to TRBD2 (6 bases). The length of the CDR3 is 15 residues. V lost 4 bases to trimming and J lost 3 bases, with 16 bases between them. Germline V gene data show CDR1 as MGHRA and CDR2 as YSYEKL. In DNA, the CDR3 is TGCGCCAGCAGCCGCTGGGACGGAGGGGACTACGAGCAGTACTTC. Translation: CASSRWDGGDYEQYF.

J is TRBJ2-1 and V is TRBV5-1; 8 positions agree with TRBD1. The length of the CDR3 is 15 residues. Germline lookup yields CDR1 SGHRS and CDR2 YFSETQ. V lost 0 bases to trimming and J lost 5 bases; unmatched junction nucleotides: 4. Written as DNA, the CDR3 is TGCGCCAGCAGCTTGGGACAGGGGATCCACAATGAGCAGTTCTTC. Its translation: CASSLGQGIHNEQFF.

The chain combines TRBV5-1 with TRBJ1-1, with TRBD1 identical over 12 bases. Germline trimming cut 4 bases from V and 2 bases from J; bases unmatched to any gene: 6. The CDR3 sequence is 16 residues long. Looked up from germline, CDR1 is SGHRS and CDR2 is YFSETQ. CDR3 region: CASSIGTGGLNTEAFF. The CDR3 DNA reads TGCGCCAGCAGCATCGGGACAGGGGGCCTCAACACTGAAGCTTTCTTT.

The chain couples TRBV9 to TRBJ2-7; D is possibly TRBD1 (7 bases). There are 15 residues in the CDR3. The V end was cut by 3 bases, the J end by 1 base, with 14 bases between. Germline-derived CDR1 and CDR2 are SGDLS and YYNGEE. This chain's CDR3 is CASSAGGDSSYEQYF. In DNA, the CDR3 is TGTGCCAGCAGCGCCGGCGGGGACAGTTCCTACGAGCAGTACTTC.

The chain employs TRBV18 and TRBJ2-3; 8 bases line up with TRBD2. This CDR3 is built from 16 residues. The V and J ends lost 6 bases and 2 bases, in that order; junction bases with no gene match: 10. Germline lookup yields CDR1 KGHSH and CDR2 LQKENI. The chain's CDR3 is CASSPDGRALTDTQYF. In DNA, the CDR3 is TGTGCCAGCTCCCCAGACGGGAGGGCCCTCACAGATACGCAGTATTTT. Combining the CDR3 with reference TRBV18 and TRBJ2-3 gives the whole variable domain NAGVMQNPRHLVRRRGQEARLRCSPMKGHSHVYWYRQLPEEGLKFMVYLQKENIIDESGMPKERFSAEFPKEGPSILRIQQVVRGDSAAYFCASSPDGRALTDTQYFGPGTRLTVL.

This rearrangement joins TRBV6-2 or TRBV6-3 to TRBJ2-5; 10 bases fit TRBD1. Germline V lookup: CDR1 MNHEY, CDR2 SVGEGT. V trimming: 2 bases; J trimming: 5 bases; junction bases outside the gene matches: 11. This CDR3 is built from 17 residues. CDR3 amino acids: CASSYRDRGAGGETQYF. The DNA of the CDR3 is TGTGCCAGCAGTTACCGGGACAGGGGCGCAGGGGGGGAGACCCAGTACTTC.

The chain combines TRBV5-6 with TRBJ2-1; maybe TRBD1 (6 bases). CDR1 is SGHDT and CDR2 is YYEEEE in the germline V gene. This CDR3 spans 14 amino acids. Trimming left V 1 base short and J 10 bases short, with 15 bases between. The CDR3 DNA reads TGTGCCAGCAGCTTGCCAACAGGGATGGAAGAGCAGTTCTTC. Its translation is CASSLPTGMEEQFF.

The chain links TRBV7-2 to TRBJ1-2; TRBD1 agrees at 9 bases. The germline V gene has CDR1 SGHTA and CDR2 FQGNSA. V shed 5 bases and J 0 bases; nucleotides not matched to a gene: 4. The CDR3 runs 15 residues. The CDR3 loop is CASSIGQGTNYGYTF. CDR3 coding DNA: TGTGCCAGCAGCATCGGACAGGGGACTAACTATGGCTACACCTTC.

CDR3: CASSSDRANYGYTF. As DNA, the CDR3 is TGTGCCAGCAGCTCCGACAGGGCTAACTATGGCTACACCTTC. The chain links TRBV7-8 to TRBJ1-2; the match to TRBD1 covers 7 bases. Unmatched junction bases numbered 2, after V lost 4 bases and J lost 0 bases. CDR1 SGHVS and CDR2 FQNEAQ come from the germline V gene. The CDR3 has 14 residues.

The gene calls are TRBV5-4 and TRBJ2-1; D call uncertain. With 0 bases removed from V and 6 bases from J, the gap between germline ends came to 7 bases. This CDR3 spans 13 amino acids. From germline, CDR1 is SGHNT and CDR2 YYREEE (reference sequence). The CDR3 here is CASSLDSVNEQFF. DNA of the CDR3: TGTGCCAGCAGCTTGGACAGTGTCAATGAGCAGTTCTTC.

CDR3: CASSHHIRTHTGELFF. The CDR3, as DNA: TGCGCCAGCAGTCACCATATAAGGACTCACACCGGGGAGCTGTTTTTT. This chain links TRBV23-1 with TRBJ2-2; D may be TRBD2 (5 bases). TRBV23-1 is flagged as an ORF with uncertain function. The CDR3 is 16 residues long. V was shortened by 3 bases and J by 3 bases, with 14 bases between the two germline ends.

The chain joins TRBV9 to TRBJ2-7; 10 bases agree with TRBD1. The CDR3 spans 15 residues. Germline CDR1 reads SGDLS; CDR2 reads YYNGEE. V was pared by 0 bases and J by 0 bases, with 0 bases of the junction left unmatched. CDR3 sequence (DNA): TGTGCCAGCAGCGTAGGACAGGGGGCCTCCTACGAGCAGTACTTC. It codes for CASSVGQGASYEQYF.